A selection of T cell receptor beta chains follows, all from one sample in a study of response to subunit inactivated influenza vaccine. TCRdb redid the calling of the RT-PCR reads with MiXCR, one entry per CDR3 protein. Here the sample spans about 480,000 distinct CDR3 sequences, 25% being singletons. This specimen consisted of CD4+ T cells sorted from PBMCs, obtained 5 days after vaccination. These receptors all stem from a man in his fifties or sixties who received an inactivated influenza vaccine. CDR3s include the opening cysteine and the closing phenylalanine or tryptophan. The D gene is left open where the match is weak. Some rows have no size entry. The others give once, few or many, or a class for an expanded clone.

d_call,clone_size,v_call,j_call,cdr3_aa,cdr3_nt
TRBD2,few,TRBV20-1,TRBJ2-2,CSASSPRTSGGTGELFF,TGCAGTGCTAGTTCTCCGAGGACTAGCGGGGGTACCGGGGAGCTGTTTTTT
-,few,TRBV12-3/TRBV12-4,TRBJ2-7,CASSWTNYEQYF,TGTGCCAGCAGCTGGACGAACTACGAGCAGTACTTC
TRBD1,few,TRBV7-2,TRBJ2-7,CASSTTGNPVEQYF,TGTGCCAGCAGCACGACAGGGAATCCGGTCGAGCAGTACTTC
-,once,TRBV20-1,TRBJ1-1,CSARDVVVKNTEAFF,TGCAGTGCTAGAGATGTGGTCGTTAAGAACACTGAAGCTTTCTTT
-,-,TRBV5-1,TRBJ1-4,CASSLTGIDEKLFF,TGCGCCAGCAGCTTGACGGGGATAGATGAAAAACTGTTTTTT
-,-,TRBV5-5,TRBJ2-7,CASSLAEGPYEQYF,TGTGCCAGCAGCTTGGCCGAGGGACCCTACGAGCAGTACTTC
TRBD1,-,TRBV12-3/TRBV12-4,TRBJ2-2,CASTPRTGGGGELFF,TGTGCCAGCACCCCAAGGACAGGGGGGGGCGGGGAGCTGTTTTTT
-,-,TRBV6-2/TRBV6-3,TRBJ2-3,CASSYVRGRADTQYF,TGTGCCAGCAGTTACGTCAGGGGTCGCGCAGATACGCAGTATTTT
-,many,TRBV6-2/TRBV6-3,TRBJ1-5,CASSLNRDQPQHF,TGTGCCAGCAGTTTGAACCGGGATCAGCCCCAGCATTTT
-,-,TRBV12-3/TRBV12-4,TRBJ2-7,CASSTDTGYEQYF,TGTGCCAGCAGCACGGACACCGGATACGAGCAGTACTTC
TRBD1,-,TRBV20-1,TRBJ2-3,CSAIQGARTDTQYF,TGCAGTGCTATACAGGGGGCGCGAACAGATACGCAGTATTTT
TRBD2,few,TRBV20-1,TRBJ2-1,CSAASGTDNEQFF,TGCAGTGCTGCTAGCGGGACAGACAATGAGCAGTTCTTC
-,few,TRBV5-1,TRBJ2-1,CASSYSRGLDEQFF,TGCGCCAGCAGCTACAGCAGGGGACTCGATGAGCAGTTCTTC
-,few,TRBV10-3,TRBJ1-1,CAISTSVGMNTEAFF,TGTGCCATCAGTACCTCGGTAGGGATGAACACTGAAGCTTTCTTT
-,many,TRBV12-3/TRBV12-4,TRBJ1-1,CASSLTDAFSEAFF,TGTGCCAGCAGTTTGACGGACGCCTTTAGTGAGGCTTTCTTT
-,-,TRBV18,TRBJ1-6,CASSPGFWDSPLHF,TGTGCCAGCTCACCGGGATTCTGGGATTCACCCCTCCACTTT
TRBD1,-,TRBV5-1,TRBJ2-6,CASSSFWDSFTSGANVLTF,TGCGCCAGCAGCTCATTTTGGGACAGCTTTACCTCTGGGGCCAACGTCCTGACTTTC
-,-,TRBV3-1,TRBJ2-1,CASSQSGAYSQFF,TGTGCCAGCAGCCAATCCGGGGCCTACTCACAGTTCTTC
-,-,TRBV5-8,TRBJ2-3,CASSLEQVSYTDTQYF,TGTGCCAGCAGCTTGGAACAGGTCTCCTACACAGATACGCAGTATTTT
TRBD2,few,TRBV5-6,TRBJ2-4,CASSNLALAGVVGLAKNIQYF,TGTGCCAGCAGCAACCTTGCACTAGCGGGAGTAGTCGGTCTAGCCAAAAACATTCAGTACTTC
TRBD1,-,TRBV29-1,TRBJ2-3,CSAISGTGVADTQYF,TGCAGCGCAATTTCCGGGACAGGGGTTGCAGATACGCAGTATTTT
-,few,TRBV28,TRBJ2-7,CASSLSGHHYEQYF,TGTGCCAGCAGTTTAAGTGGACACCACTACGAGCAGTACTTC
-,-,TRBV10-3,TRBJ1-1,CAIRSLGAGEGTEAFF,TGTGCCATCAGATCGTTAGGTGCAGGCGAGGGCACTGAAGCTTTCTTT
-,-,TRBV5-5,TRBJ2-1,CASSEGPVSYNEQFF,TGTGCCAGCAGCGAGGGGCCGGTCTCCTACAATGAGCAGTTCTTC
TRBD1,many,TRBV3-1,TRBJ1-1,CASSQAGGTEAFF,TGTGCCAGCAGCCAAGCAGGGGGCACTGAAGCTTTCTTT
TRBD2,many,TRBV29-1,TRBJ2-3,CSVGELAGFTDTQYF,TGCAGCGTTGGGGAGTTAGCGGGATTCACAGATACGCAGTATTTT
TRBD2,few,TRBV7-2,TRBJ2-1,CASSVTSGGRYNEQFF,TGTGCCAGCAGCGTGACTAGCGGGGGTCGATACAATGAGCAGTTCTTC
TRBD2,-,TRBV7-9,TRBJ2-3,CASSLEGLASDTQYF,TGTGCCAGCAGCTTAGAAGGACTAGCAAGCGATACGCAGTATTTT
TRBD1,few,TRBV6-5,TRBJ2-7,CASSYLIGTGGAEQYF,TGTGCCAGCAGTTATTTAATAGGGACAGGGGGCGCCGAGCAGTACTTC
TRBD1,few,TRBV29-1,TRBJ1-1,CSVAYRGRLNTEAFF,TGCAGCGTGGCATACAGGGGCAGATTGAACACTGAAGCTTTCTTT
-,once,TRBV5-1,TRBJ2-7,CASSLRGFSYEQYF,TGCGCCAGCAGCTTGAGGGGGTTTTCCTACGAGCAGTACTTC
TRBD1,few,TRBV9,TRBJ2-1,CASSVAGQGAVNEQFF,TGTGCCAGCAGCGTAGCGGGACAGGGGGCCGTCAATGAGCAGTTCTTC
-,few,TRBV2,TRBJ2-1,CASSEGSYNEQFF,TGTGCCAGCAGTGAAGGCTCTTACAATGAGCAGTTCTTC
TRBD1,-,TRBV4-3,TRBJ2-2,CASSQRDRGSGELFF,TGCGCCAGCAGCCAGCGGGACAGGGGGAGCGGGGAGCTGTTTTTT
-,-,TRBV28,TRBJ1-1,CASSSGATQINTEAFF,TGTGCCAGCAGTTCGGGGGCAACTCAGATAAACACTGAAGCTTTCTTT
-,few,TRBV15,TRBJ1-1,CATSRDPKNTEAFF,TGTGCCACCAGCAGAGATCCAAAGAACACTGAAGCTTTCTTT
TRBD2,-,TRBV5-5,TRBJ2-7,CASSLAAGGPNEQYF,TGTGCCAGCAGCTTGGCGGCGGGAGGGCCCAACGAGCAGTACTTC
-,-,TRBV7-3,TRBJ2-6,CASSLHPPNSGANVLTF,TGTGCCAGCAGCCTACACCCTCCCAACTCTGGGGCCAACGTCCTGACTTTC
-,-,TRBV20-1,TRBJ2-5,CGGTDRNQETQYF,TGCGGGGGGACCGACAGGAACCAAGAGACCCAGTACTTC
-,-,TRBV5-1,TRBJ2-2,CASSHGQNTGELFF,TGCGCCAGCAGCCACGGACAGAACACCGGGGAGCTGTTTTTT
TRBD1,few,TRBV7-9,TRBJ1-1,CASSFLGQRNTEAFF,TGTGCCAGCAGCTTCTTGGGACAGAGGAACACTGAAGCTTTCTTT
-,few,TRBV25-1,TRBJ1-2,CASRRDTGGYTF,TGTGCCAGCAGGAGGGACACAGGGGGCTACACCTTC
-,-,TRBV20-1,TRBJ2-3,CCARDPVGGRSTDTQYF,TGCTGTGCTAGAGACCCCGTAGGGGGGCGAAGCACAGATACGCAGTATTTT
-,few,TRBV6-1,TRBJ2-5,CASSEGAGETQYF,TGTGCCAGCAGTGAAGGGGCTGGGGAGACCCAGTACTTC
-,-,TRBV12-3/TRBV12-4,TRBJ2-2,CASSSRGSIPGELFF,TGTGCCAGCAGTAGCCGGGGGTCAATCCCCGGGGAGCTGTTTTTT
-,-,TRBV3-1,TRBJ2-7,CAKNDTPSYEQYF,TGTGCCAAAAATGACACCCCCTCCTACGAGCAGTACTTC
-,-,TRBV9,TRBJ2-3,CASSLSGVRYTDTQYF,TGTGCCAGCAGCCTGTCGGGAGTGAGGTACACAGATACGCAGTATTTT
TRBD1,few,TRBV5-1,TRBJ2-2,CASSLPGTGPNTGELFF,TGCGCCAGCAGCCTACCCGGGACAGGGCCGAACACCGGGGAGCTGTTTTTT
TRBD1,-,TRBV14,TRBJ2-5,CASSQRTGVQNF,TGTGCCAGCAGCCAAAGGACAGGGGTTCAAAACTTC
TRBD2,-,TRBV4-2,TRBJ2-3,CASSHSGGDTDTQYF,TGTGCCAGCAGCCATAGCGGGGGCGACACAGATACGCAGTATTTT
TRBD2,few,TRBV25-1,TRBJ2-2,CASSPPGRGTGELFF,TGTGCCAGCTCTCCCCCAGGGAGGGGCACCGGGGAGCTGTTTTTT
-,-,TRBV7-8,TRBJ2-1,CASSLLWRSSYNEQFF,TGTGCCAGCAGCTTACTCTGGAGGAGCTCCTACAATGAGCAGTTCTTC
-,many,TRBV20-1,TRBJ1-2,CSAIAPFGVRDTNYGYTF,TGCAGTGCCATAGCTCCCTTCGGAGTTCGGGACACGAACTATGGCTACACCTTC
TRBD1,-,TRBV4-3,TRBJ2-1,CASSQEPGQGRGEQFF,TGCGCCAGCAGCCAGGAACCGGGACAGGGGCGAGGTGAGCAGTTCTTC
TRBD2,-,TRBV20-1,TRBJ2-1,CSARHSSGRLNEQFF,TGCAGTGCTAGACATAGTAGCGGGAGGTTAAATGAGCAGTTCTTC